This T cell receptor beta chain was captured by sequencing in a study of cytomegalovirus exposure and HLA in healthy donors. Study in general: The 120 validation repertoires and the approximately 700 first-cohort repertoires shared a platform, a later analysis reported.

The method was immunoSEQ multiplex PCR; TCRdb's version includes in-frame clones alone and lacks a portion of them. The sample lists some 50,000 clones, about 92% occurring once. The CDR3 contains 16 residues. V lost 4 bases to trimming and J lost 5 bases; unmatched junction nucleotides: 12. Germline V lookup: CDR1 SGHTA, CDR2 FQGNSA. Details on this clone: Its matching antigen is unknown.

Study-wide results and limits: Most TCR sequences were uncommon, yet certain public TCRs appeared in many donors. Using the classifier, cytomegalovirus status was reportedly diagnosed with high specificity and sensitivity.

The source material was PBMCs. The rearrangement joins TRBV7-2 to TRBJ1-2; TRBD1 matches 8 bases. This clonotype was obtained from a woman in her late teens or twenties in good health and CMV-seronegative. CDR3 protein: CASSSQLRGTGYGYTF. The CDR3 DNA reads TGTGCCAGCAGCTCCCAATTAAGAGGGACAGGATATGGCTACACCTTC.